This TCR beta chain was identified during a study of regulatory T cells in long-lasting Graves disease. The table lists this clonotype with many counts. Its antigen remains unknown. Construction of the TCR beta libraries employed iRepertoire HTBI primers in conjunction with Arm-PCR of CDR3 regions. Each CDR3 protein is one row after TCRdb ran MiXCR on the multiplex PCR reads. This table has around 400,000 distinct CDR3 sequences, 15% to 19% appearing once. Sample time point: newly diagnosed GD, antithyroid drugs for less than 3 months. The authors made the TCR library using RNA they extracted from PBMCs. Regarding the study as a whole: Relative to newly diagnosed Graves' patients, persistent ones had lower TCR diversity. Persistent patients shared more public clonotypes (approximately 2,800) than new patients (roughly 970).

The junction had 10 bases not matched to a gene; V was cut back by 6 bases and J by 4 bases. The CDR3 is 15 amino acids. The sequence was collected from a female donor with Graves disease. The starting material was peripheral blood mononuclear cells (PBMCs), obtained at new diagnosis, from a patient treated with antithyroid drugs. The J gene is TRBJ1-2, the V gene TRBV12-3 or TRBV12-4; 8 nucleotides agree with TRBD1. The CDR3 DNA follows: TGTGCCAGCAGGAGTCGGACAGGGTGGGCCTATGGCTACACCTTC. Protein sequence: CASRSRTGWAYGYTF.